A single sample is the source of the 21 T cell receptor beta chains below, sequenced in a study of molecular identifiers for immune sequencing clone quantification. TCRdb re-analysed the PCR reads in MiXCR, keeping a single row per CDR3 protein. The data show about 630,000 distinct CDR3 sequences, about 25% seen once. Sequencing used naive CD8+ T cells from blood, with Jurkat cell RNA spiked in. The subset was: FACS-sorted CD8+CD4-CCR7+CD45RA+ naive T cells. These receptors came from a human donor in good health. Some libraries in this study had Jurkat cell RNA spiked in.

The CDR3 DNA reads as TGCAGTGCTACTGAAAACTATGGCTACACCTTC. This encodes CSATENYGYTF. J is TRBJ1-2 and V is TRBV20-1; D is unclear. This CDR3 region has 11 residues. Looked up from germline, CDR1 is DFQATT and CDR2 is SNEGSKA (reference sequence). Trimming stripped 4 bases from V and 2 bases from J, with 5 bases between.

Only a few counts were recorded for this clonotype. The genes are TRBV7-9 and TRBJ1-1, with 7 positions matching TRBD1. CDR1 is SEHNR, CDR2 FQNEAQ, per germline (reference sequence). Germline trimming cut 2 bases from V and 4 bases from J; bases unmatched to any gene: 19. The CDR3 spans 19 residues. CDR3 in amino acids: CASSLFGSQTGREGTEAFF. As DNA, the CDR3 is TGTGCCAGCAGCTTATTCGGCAGTCAGACAGGGCGAGAAGGCACTGAAGCTTTCTTT.

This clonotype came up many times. In nucleotides, the CDR3 is TGTGCCAGCAGGGAGACAGGGGCAGGAGATACGCAGTATTTT. Translation: CASRETGAGDTQYF. This chain joins TRBV7-8 and TRBJ2-3, with 8 bases aligning to TRBD1. The ends lost 6 bases at V and 5 bases at J; junction bases unmatched: 7. The germline CDR1 and CDR2 sequences are SGHVS and FQNEAQ. This CDR3 contains 14 residues.

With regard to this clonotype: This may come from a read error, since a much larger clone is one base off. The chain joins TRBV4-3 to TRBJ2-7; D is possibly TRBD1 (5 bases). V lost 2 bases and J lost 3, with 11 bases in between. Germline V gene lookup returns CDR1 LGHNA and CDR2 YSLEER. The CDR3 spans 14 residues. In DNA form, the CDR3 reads TGCGCCAGCAGCCAAAATTTGGGGCTCTACGAGCAGTACTTC. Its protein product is CASSQNLGLYEQYF.

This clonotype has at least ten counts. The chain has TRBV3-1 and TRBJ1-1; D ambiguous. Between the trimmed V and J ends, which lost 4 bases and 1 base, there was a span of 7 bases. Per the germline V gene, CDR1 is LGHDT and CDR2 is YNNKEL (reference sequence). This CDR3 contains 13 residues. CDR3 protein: CASSRRSNTEAFF. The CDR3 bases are TGTGCCAGCAGCCGTCGGTCGAACACTGAAGCTTTCTTT.

CDR3 amino acids: CASSYYAVNTEAFF. DNA of the CDR3: TGTGCCAGCAGTTACTACGCAGTAAACACTGAAGCTTTCTTT. The J gene is TRBJ1-1, the V gene TRBV6-2 or TRBV6-3; unclear D gene. The germline CDR1 and CDR2 sequences are MNHEY and SVGEGT. The CDR3 is 14 amino acids. V gave up 1 base and J gave up 2 bases, with 8 bases separating them.

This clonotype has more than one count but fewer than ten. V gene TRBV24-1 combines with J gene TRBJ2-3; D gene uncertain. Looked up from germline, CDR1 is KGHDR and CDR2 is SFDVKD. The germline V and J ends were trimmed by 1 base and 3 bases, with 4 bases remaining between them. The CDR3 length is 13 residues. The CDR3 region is CATSDLKTDTQYF. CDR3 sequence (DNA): TGTGCCACCAGTGATTTAAAAACAGATACGCAGTATTTT.

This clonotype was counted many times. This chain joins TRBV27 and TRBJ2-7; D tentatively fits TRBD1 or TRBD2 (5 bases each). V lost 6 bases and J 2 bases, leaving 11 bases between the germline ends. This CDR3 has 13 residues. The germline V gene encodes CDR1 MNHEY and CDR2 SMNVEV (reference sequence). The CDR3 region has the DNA TGTGCCAGCAGCTTAAGGGGACCCTACGAGCAGTACTTC. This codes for CASSLRGPYEQYF.

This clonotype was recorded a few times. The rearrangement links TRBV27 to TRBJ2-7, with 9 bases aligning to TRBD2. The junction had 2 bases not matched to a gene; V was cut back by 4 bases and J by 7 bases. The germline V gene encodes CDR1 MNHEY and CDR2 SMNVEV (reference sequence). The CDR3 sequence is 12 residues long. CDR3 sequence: CASSSGLAEQYF. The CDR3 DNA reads TGTGCCAGCAGTTCCGGACTAGCGGAGCAGTACTTC.

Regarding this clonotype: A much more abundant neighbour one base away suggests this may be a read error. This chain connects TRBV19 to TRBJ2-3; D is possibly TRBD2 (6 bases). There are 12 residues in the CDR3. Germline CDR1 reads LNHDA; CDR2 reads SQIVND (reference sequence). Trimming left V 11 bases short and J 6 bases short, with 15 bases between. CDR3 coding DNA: TGTGCCGGTACGGGGGTCCACGATACGCAGTATTTT. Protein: CAGTGVHDTQYF.

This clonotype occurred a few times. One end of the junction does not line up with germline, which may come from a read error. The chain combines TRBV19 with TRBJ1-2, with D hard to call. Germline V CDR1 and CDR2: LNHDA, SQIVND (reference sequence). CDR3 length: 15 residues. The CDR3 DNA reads TGTGCTAGTAGCCCAACAGCCCACATGTCCTATGGCTACACCTTC. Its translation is CASSPTAHMSYGYTF.

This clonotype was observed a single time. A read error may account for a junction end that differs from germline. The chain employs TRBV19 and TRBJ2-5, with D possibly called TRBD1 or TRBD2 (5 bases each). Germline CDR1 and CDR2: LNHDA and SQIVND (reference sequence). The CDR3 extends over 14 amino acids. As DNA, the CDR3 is TGTGCCAGTAGTCAACGAGGTGGTTATGGGACCCAGTGCTTC. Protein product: CASSQRGGYGTQCF. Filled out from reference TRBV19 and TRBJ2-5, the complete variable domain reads DGGITQSPKYLFRKEGQNVTLSCEQNLNHDAMYWYRQDPGQGLRLIYYSQIVNDFQKGDIAEGYSVSREKKESFPLTVTSAQKNPTAFYLCASSQRGGYGTQCFGPGTRLLVL.

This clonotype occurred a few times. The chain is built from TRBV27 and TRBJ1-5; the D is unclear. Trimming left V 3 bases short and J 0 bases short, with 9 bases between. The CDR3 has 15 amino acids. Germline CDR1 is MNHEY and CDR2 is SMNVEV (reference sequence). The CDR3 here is CASSLVFYSNQPQHF. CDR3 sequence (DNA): TGTGCCAGCAGTTTGGTGTTTTATAGCAATCAGCCCCAGCATTTT.

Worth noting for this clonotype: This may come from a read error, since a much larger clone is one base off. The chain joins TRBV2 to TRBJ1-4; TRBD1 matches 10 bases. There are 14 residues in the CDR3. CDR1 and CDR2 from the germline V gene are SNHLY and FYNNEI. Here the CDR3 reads CASGTGTGDENLFF. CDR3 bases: TGTGCCAGCGGCACCGGGACAGGGGATGAAAATCTGTTTTTT.

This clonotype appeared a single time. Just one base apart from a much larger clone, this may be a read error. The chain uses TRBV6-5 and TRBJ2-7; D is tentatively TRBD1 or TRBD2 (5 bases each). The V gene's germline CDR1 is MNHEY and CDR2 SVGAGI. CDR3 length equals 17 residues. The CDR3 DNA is TGTGCCTGCAGTGCTCGCCCCGGGACGTACAGCTCCTACGAGCAGTACTTC. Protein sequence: CACSARPGTYSSYEQYF.

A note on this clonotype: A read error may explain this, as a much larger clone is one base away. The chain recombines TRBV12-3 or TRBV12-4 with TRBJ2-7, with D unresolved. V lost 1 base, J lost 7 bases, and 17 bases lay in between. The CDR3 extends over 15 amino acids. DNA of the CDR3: TGTGCCAGCAGTTTAGGATGGCGGCACTTTGAAGAGCAGTACTTC. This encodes CASSLGWRHFEEQYF.

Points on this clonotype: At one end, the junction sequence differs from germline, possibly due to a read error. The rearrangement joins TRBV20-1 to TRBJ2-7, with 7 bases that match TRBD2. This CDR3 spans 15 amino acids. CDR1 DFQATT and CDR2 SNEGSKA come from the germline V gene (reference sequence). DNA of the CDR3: TGCAGTGCCTTCGGCCTAGCGGAGATGACCTACGCGCAGTACTTC. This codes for CSAFGLAEMTYAQYF.

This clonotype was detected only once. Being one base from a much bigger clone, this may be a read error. The CDR3 loop is CASNNRDYRYEQHF. The CDR3 DNA reads as TGTGCCAGCAATAACCGGGACTATCGGTACGAGCAGCACTTC. This chain connects TRBV6-2 or TRBV6-3 to TRBJ2-7, with 7 bases aligning to TRBD2. CDR1 MNHEY and CDR2 SVGEGT come from the germline V gene. The CDR3 is 14 amino acids.

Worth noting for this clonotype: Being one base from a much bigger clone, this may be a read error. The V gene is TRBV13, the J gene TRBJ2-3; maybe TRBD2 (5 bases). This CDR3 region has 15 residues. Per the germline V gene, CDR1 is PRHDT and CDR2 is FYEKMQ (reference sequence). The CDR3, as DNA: TGTGCCTGCAGCGCAATTTATGGGAGAGAAGATACGCAGTATTTT. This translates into CACSAIYGREDTQYF.

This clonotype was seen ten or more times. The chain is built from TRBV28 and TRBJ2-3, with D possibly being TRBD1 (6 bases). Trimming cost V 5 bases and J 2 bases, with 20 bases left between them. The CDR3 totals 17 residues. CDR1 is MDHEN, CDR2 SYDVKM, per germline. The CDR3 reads CASSKTGAVVLTDTQYF. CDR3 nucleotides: TGTGCCAGCAGTAAGACAGGAGCCGTTGTCCTCACAGATACGCAGTATTTT.

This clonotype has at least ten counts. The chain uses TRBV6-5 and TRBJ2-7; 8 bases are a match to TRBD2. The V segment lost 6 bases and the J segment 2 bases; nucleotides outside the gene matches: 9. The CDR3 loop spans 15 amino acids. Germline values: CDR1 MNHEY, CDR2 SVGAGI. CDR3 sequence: CASRSRAREAYEQYF. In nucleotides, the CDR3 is TGTGCCAGCAGGAGTCGGGCGCGGGAGGCCTACGAGCAGTACTTC.